These T cell receptor beta chains were read from a single sample in a study of cytomegalovirus exposure and HLA in healthy donors. Method: immunoSEQ multiplex PCR; TCRdb's copy keeps in-frame clones and lacks some. This table holds around 170,000 clones, around 85% found once. Specimen: PBMCs. The receptor set was obtained from a man between 35 and 55 years old in good health and CMV-seropositive. Both conserved end residues are part of each CDR3. The D gene is left open where the match is weak. Only part of the rows carry a size: once, few, many, or a class if the clone is expanded.

d_gene	abundance	j_gene	v_gene	len	CDR3nt	CDR3aa
.	.	TRBJ2-7	TRBV11-3	15	TGTGCCAGCAGGGCGGCACCTCCGAGCTCCTACGAGCAGTACTTC	CASRAAPPSSYEQYF
.	once	TRBJ1-2	TRBV11-2	13	TGTGCCAGCAGCTTAGATTTCAGTCCTGGCTACACCTTC	CASSLDFSPGYTF
.	once	TRBJ2-7	TRBV5-1	12	TGCGCCAGCAGCCACCGCGCCTACGAGCAGTACTTC	CASSHRAYEQYF
.	.	TRBJ2-7	TRBV7-3	13	TGTGCCAGCAGCCTCGACAGAGGCTACGAGCAGTACTTC	CASSLDRGYEQYF
TRBD2	.	TRBJ2-3	TRBV7-2	15	TGTGCCAGCAGCTCCCTACCCCCTAGCGGGGATACGCAGTATTTT	CASSSLPPSGDTQYF
.	.	TRBJ1-1	TRBV18	18	TGTGCCAGCTCACCACCTATCACCCAGGGATTCAGGAACACTGAAGCTTTCTTT	CASSPPITQGFRNTEAFF
.	once	TRBJ1-2	TRBV11-2	13	TGTGCCAGCAGCTCACCTTATTTGGGCAGTTGCACCTTC	CASSSPYLGSCTF
.	.	TRBJ2-5	TRBV6-5	12	TGTGCCACCATAGGGGGTCGGGAGACCCAGTACTTC	CATIGGRETQYF
.	.	TRBJ2-4	TRBV18	12	TGTGCCAGCTCACCGAAGGAGAACATTCAGTACTTC	CASSPKENIQYF
.	.	TRBJ1-2	TRBV28	12	TGTGCCAGCAGTTTAGGCGGCTATGGCTACACCTTC	CASSLGGYGYTF
TRBD1	.	TRBJ1-2	TRBV6-5	14	TGTGCCAGCAGTTGGGGACAGGGGGCCTATGGCTACACCTTC	CASSWGQGAYGYTF
.	few	TRBJ2-1	TRBV5-3	14	TGTGCCAGAAGCTTGGACAGGCGGTACAATGAGCAGTTCTTC	CARSLDRRYNEQFF
.	few	TRBJ2-5	TRBV5-1	14	TGCGCCAGCAGCTTGCAACTTCTTCAAGAGACCCAGTACTTC	CASSLQLLQETQYF
TRBD1	.	TRBJ2-5	TRBV6-1	15	TGTGCCAGCAGTGCCTTACAGGGGGTACAAGAGACCCAGTACTTC	CASSALQGVQETQYF
TRBD2	.	TRBJ2-7	TRBV29-1	15	TGCAGCGTGATCCTCGGACTAGCGGTCTCCTACGAGCAGTACTTC	CSVILGLAVSYEQYF
TRBD1	.	TRBJ2-7	TRBV19	15	TGTGCCAGTAGCCTCGGGACAGGGCGTCCCTACGAGCAGTACTTC	CASSLGTGRPYEQYF
TRBD2	.	TRBJ2-1	TRBV9	15	TGTGCCAGCAGCGTAGCGCGGGGGACCTACAATGAGCAGTTCTTC	CASSVARGTYNEQFF
TRBD1	.	TRBJ1-2	TRBV5-3	17	TGTGCCAGAAGCGGCGGGACAGGGGGTGCTGCCTCCTATGGCTACACCTTC	CARSGGTGGAASYGYTF
TRBD1	.	TRBJ2-5	TRBV5-1	15	TGCGCCAGCAGCTTGGGTCGGGCGGCAACAGGGGCCCAGTACTTC	CASSLGRAATGAQYF
TRBD2	.	TRBJ2-1	TRBV7-3	15	TGTGCCAGCAGCTTAAGCGGGGGAATTTACAATGAGCAGTTCTTC	CASSLSGGIYNEQFF
TRBD2	.	TRBJ2-3	TRBV6-6	16	TGTGCCAGCAGTCCCGAACTAGCGCAGTTGACAGATACGCAGTATTTT	CASSPELAQLTDTQYF
TRBD2	once	TRBJ2-3	TRBV4-3	16	TGCGCCAGCAGCCTTGGACTAGCGGGGTCCATAGATACGCAGTATTTT	CASSLGLAGSIDTQYF
.	.	TRBJ2-5	TRBV5-1	14	TGCGCCAGCAGCCTATACACAGGAAAAGAGACCCAGTACTTC	CASSLYTGKETQYF
TRBD1	once	TRBJ2-2	TRBV7-3	14	TGTGCCAGCAGCCCGACAGGGTATGGCGGGGAGCTGTTTTTT	CASSPTGYGGELFF
.	once	TRBJ1-6	TRBV10-3	16	TGTGCCATCAGTGAGTCAGCCAAGGGGATTGATTCACCCCTCCACTTT	CAISESAKGIDSPLHF
TRBD2	.	TRBJ2-1	TRBV30	15	TGTGCCTGTGCGGGGGGGCCTTTATCCTACAATGAGCAGTTCTTC	CACAGGPLSYNEQFF
TRBD1	.	TRBJ2-7	TRBV19	15	TGTGCCAGTAGTACTTCCGGGACAGGGTTCTACGAGCAGTACTTC	CASSTSGTGFYEQYF
.	.	TRBJ1-6	TRBV4-1	15	TGCGCCAGCAGCCAAGGGGCAGGGCGTAATTCACCCCTCCACTTT	CASSQGAGRNSPLHF
.	.	TRBJ1-6	TRBV13	13	TGTGCCAGCAGCATTACAGGGTTTTCACCCCTCCACTTT	CASSITGFSPLHF
.	.	TRBJ2-5	TRBV18	11	TGTGCCAGCTCATCACAAGAGACCCAGTACTTC	CASSSQETQYF
TRBD1	.	TRBJ2-7	TRBV7-6	14	TGTGCCAGCAGCTTCAGGACAGGGGGCGGCGAGCAGTACTTC	CASSFRTGGGEQYF
.	.	TRBJ2-7	TRBV5-6	16	TGTGCCAGCAGCTTCGCGACGATTTCCAGGATCCACGAGCAGTACTTC	CASSFATISRIHEQYF
TRBD1	.	TRBJ2-2	TRBV5-1	18	TGCGCCAGCAGCTTGGACACCGGGACAGGGCTCCGCACCGGGGAGCTGTTTTTT	CASSLDTGTGLRTGELFF
.	.	TRBJ2-3	TRBV9	15	TGTGCCAGCAGCGTAGTAGGAGGGGAGGTGGATACGCAGTATTTT	CASSVVGGEVDTQYF
.	.	TRBJ2-7	TRBV6-1	15	TGTGCCAGCAGGAGGACGGCCTTGGAGGCCTACGAGCAGTACTTC	CASRRTALEAYEQYF
TRBD1	.	TRBJ2-5	TRBV5-4	16	TGTGCCAGCAGCTTGGGGGACAGGAGAGAGCAAGAGACCCAGTACTTC	CASSLGDRREQETQYF
.	few	TRBJ1-1	TRBV19	14	TGTGCCAGTAGTATTAGGGGGACGAACACTGAAGCTTTCTTT	CASSIRGTNTEAFF